The 21 T cell receptor beta chains below come from one sample, sequenced in a study of blood T cells in healthy people across ages. Next came a second PCR, run for about 6 to 12 cycles, which used a sample-barcoded 5' primer along with a J-beta primer mix. From the 5' RACE reads, TCRdb called clonotypes with MiXCR, one entry per CDR3 protein. Among about 1.4 million distinct CDR3 sequences listed, around 59% were seen once. The sequenced sample was blood. These receptor sequences come from a young man in good health.

This clonotype was detected only a few times. The CDR3 bases are TGCGCCAGCAGCCCCCGGTCGGATGAAAAACTGTTTTTT. Translation gives CASSPRSDEKLFF. The chain combines TRBV4-1 with TRBJ1-4; no reliable D call. The germline V gene encodes CDR1 MGHRA and CDR2 YSYEKL. The V end lost 4 bases, the J end lost 6 bases, and 9 bases lay between the germline ends. The CDR3 runs 13 residues.

A few counts support this clonotype. The CDR3 nucleotides read TGTGCCAGCACGACTGGAAACACCATATATTTT. Translation: CASTTGNTIYF. The chain couples TRBV11-2 to TRBJ1-3; no clear D. Trimming took off 7 bases at V and 2 bases at J, with 3 bases between the two ends. CDR3 length equals 11 residues. Germline V gene sequence: CDR1 SGHAT, CDR2 FQNNGV.

This chain links TRBV9 with TRBJ2-7; TRBD1 agrees at 9 bases. The CDR3 runs to 15 residues. The germline V gene has CDR1 SGDLS and CDR2 YYNGEE. The J segment lost 5 bases and the V segment lost 3 bases, leaving 9 bases of the junction unmatched. CDR3 bases: TGTGCCAGCAGCGGATACAGACAGGGGGTCCACGAGCAGTACTTC. It specifies CASSGYRQGVHEQYF.

This clonotype has only one observation. The chain is built from TRBV7-9 and TRBJ1-5; TRBD1 aligns across 7 bases. The CDR3 runs 14 residues. Per the germline V gene, CDR1 is SEHNR and CDR2 is FQNEAQ (reference sequence). V lost 5 bases and J lost 9; bases outside the gene matches: 10. CDR3 residues: CASSVWDSLGPQHF. As DNA, the CDR3 is TGTGCCAGCAGCGTCTGGGACAGCCTGGGGCCCCAGCATTTT.

The V gene is TRBV14, the J gene TRBJ2-5; D remains unclear. V was shortened by 3 bases and J by 6 bases, with 11 bases between the two germline ends. From germline, CDR1 is SGHDN and CDR2 FVKESK. CDR3 length equals 13 residues. CDR3 protein: CASSQAGGQTQYF. The CDR3, as DNA: TGTGCCAGCAGCCAGGCAGGCGGACAGACCCAGTACTTC.

V gene TRBV4-1 combines with J gene TRBJ2-3; tentatively, D is TRBD2 (5 bases). This CDR3 contains 19 residues. V shed 0 bases and J shed 2 bases, with 21 bases lying between them. Germline V gene lookup returns CDR1 MGHRA and CDR2 YSYEKL. The DNA of the CDR3 is TGCGCCAGCAGCCAAGATTCCCTTTCGGGCGGGCCTTACACAGATACGCAGTATTTT. This translates into CASSQDSLSGGPYTDTQYF.

The chain recombines TRBV29-1 with TRBJ2-5; 8 nucleotides line up with TRBD2. This CDR3 region has 12 residues. Germline V gene lookup returns CDR1 SQVTM and CDR2 ANQGSEA. V shed 3 bases and J 3 bases; nucleotides not matched to a gene: 0. CDR3 bases: TGCAGCGTTGACGGGGGGGAAGAGACCCAGTACTTC. Amino acid sequence: CSVDGGEETQYF.

The chain uses TRBV6-6 and TRBJ1-5; D perhaps matches TRBD1 (6 bases). The V end was cut by 8 bases, the J end by 5 bases, with 19 bases between. The CDR3 runs to 15 residues. Germline V CDR1 and CDR2: MNHNY, SVGAGI (reference sequence). The CDR3 sequence: CASALETGLDQPQHF. As DNA, the CDR3 is TGTGCCAGCGCCCTCGAAACAGGGTTGGATCAGCCCCAGCATTTT.

There are a few counts of this clonotype. The chain employs TRBV12-3 or TRBV12-4 and TRBJ1-2; D unclear. The CDR3 contains 15 residues. V lost 5 bases and J 2 bases, leaving 15 bases between the germline ends. The CDR3: CASSRPQRTNYGYTF. The CDR3 DNA is TGTGCCAGCAGTCGCCCCCAACGGACCAACTATGGCTACACCTTC.

This clonotype was recorded a few times. The V and J genes are TRBV12-3 or TRBV12-4 and TRBJ1-2; a weak D match, TRBD1 (6 bases). The V and J ends lost 6 bases and 4 bases respectively, with 12 bases between them. The CDR3 contains 13 residues. The CDR3 sequence is CASSPGHSYGYTF. For the CDR3, the DNA is TGTGCCAGCAGCCCGGGACACAGCTATGGCTACACCTTC.

The chain carries TRBV7-2 and TRBJ1-1; D gene uncertain. This CDR3 is 14 amino acids long. Germline CDR1 reads SGHTA; CDR2 reads FQGNSA. The V end lost 5 bases, the J end lost 1 base, and 11 bases lay between the germline ends. The CDR3 protein is CASSRAQENTEAFF. The CDR3 DNA follows: TGTGCCAGCAGCCGCGCCCAGGAGAACACTGAAGCTTTCTTT.

The chain couples TRBV4-2 to TRBJ2-3; 8 nucleotides line up with TRBD1. The ends lost 4 bases at V and 2 bases at J; junction bases unmatched: 11. Germline CDR1 reads LGHNA; CDR2 reads YNFKEQ. The CDR3 runs 17 residues. CDR3 sequence (DNA): TGTGCCAGCAGCCTCTGGGCCGGGACAGGAAACACAGATACGCAGTATTTT. Protein product: CASSLWAGTGNTDTQYF.

This rearrangement joins TRBV4-1 to TRBJ2-5; tentative D call: TRBD2 (6 bases). The germline gives CDR1 MGHRA, CDR2 YSYEKL. The CDR3 spans 15 residues. Trimming pared 4 bases from V and 5 bases from J, leaving 17 bases between. The DNA for the CDR3 is TGCGCCAGCAGCCCTCGTGGAGGGAATTTGGAGACCCAGTACTTC. Amino acid sequence: CASSPRGGNLETQYF.

V is TRBV5-1 and J is TRBJ2-1; a weak D match, TRBD1 (6 bases). Germline V CDR1 and CDR2: SGHRS, YFSETQ. The CDR3 loop spans 17 amino acids. Trimming cost V 3 bases and J 1 base, with 17 bases left between them. The CDR3 DNA reads as TGCGCCAGCAGCTCGTCCCCCAGGGGCAATTCCTACAATGAGCAGTTCTTC. It encodes CASSSSPRGNSYNEQFF.

The chain joins TRBV4-1 to TRBJ2-5; tentative D call: TRBD1 (5 bases). The germline CDR1 and CDR2 sequences are MGHRA and YSYEKL. The CDR3 contains 15 residues. The V end was cut by 0 bases, the J end by 4 bases, with 12 bases between. The CDR3 reads CASSQEWPQGETQYF. The CDR3 coding sequence is TGCGCCAGCAGCCAAGAATGGCCTCAGGGAGAGACCCAGTACTTC.

This clonotype was seen a handful of times. V and J are TRBV29-1 and TRBJ1-2; D remains unclear. The CDR3 contains 13 residues. V was clipped by 1 base and J by 1 base, with 7 bases between them. Germline CDR1 reads SQVTM; CDR2 reads ANQGSEA. CDR3 protein: CSVEVDGNYGYTF. The CDR3 region has the DNA TGCAGCGTTGAAGTAGACGGTAACTATGGCTACACCTTC.

This clonotype was detected a few times. The V and J genes are TRBV7-9 and TRBJ2-7, with 7 bases aligning to TRBD2. The germline V gene has CDR1 SEHNR and CDR2 FQNEAQ (reference sequence). The length of the CDR3 is 15 residues. Unmatched junction bases numbered 10, after V lost 5 bases and J lost 3 bases. The CDR3 coding sequence is TGTGCCAGCAGCCACCTTAACCAGCGGGACTACGAGCAGTACTTC. It encodes CASSHLNQRDYEQYF.

This clonotype appeared a few times. The chain has TRBV13 and TRBJ2-3, with 7 bases identical to TRBD1. Germline assignment: CDR1 PRHDT and CDR2 FYEKMQ (reference sequence). This CDR3 comprises 15 residues. The V segment lost 6 bases and the J segment 2 bases; nucleotides outside the gene matches: 8. This CDR3 reads CASSRQGEDTDTQYF. CDR3 nucleotides: TGTGCCAGCAGTAGACAGGGAGAGGACACAGATACGCAGTATTTT.

This clonotype was seen just once. This chain uses TRBV12-3 or TRBV12-4 with TRBJ2-3, with a weak D call TRBD2 (6 bases). The length of the CDR3 is 15 residues. Trimming removed 6 bases at V and 9 bases at J, with 22 bases between. CDR3 sequence: CASSPGASLPLTQYF. In DNA form, the CDR3 reads TGTGCCAGCAGCCCGGGAGCTAGCCTTCCCCTAACGCAGTATTTT.

The chain joins TRBV5-1 to TRBJ1-1; D not certain. With 5 bases removed from V and 5 bases from J, the gap between germline ends came to 13 bases. CDR3 size: 13 residues. Germline V gene lookup returns CDR1 SGHRS and CDR2 YFSETQ. CDR3 sequence: CASSLQAVTEAFF. DNA for the CDR3: TGCGCCAGCAGTCTTCAGGCGGTGACTGAAGCTTTCTTT.

The chain links TRBV27 to TRBJ2-5; 7 bases fit TRBD1. From germline, CDR1 is MNHEY and CDR2 SMNVEV (reference sequence). V dropped 7 bases and J dropped 1; count of bases not matched to a gene: 3. This CDR3 region has 13 residues. Here the CDR3 reads CASIGDSQETQYF. For the CDR3, the DNA is TGTGCCAGCATCGGGGACAGCCAAGAGACCCAGTACTTC.